Shown below are 25 T cell receptor beta chains from a single sample sequenced in a study of T-cell memory formation after mild COVID-19. MiXCR, run by TCRdb on the 5' RACE reads, gives a single entry per CDR3 protein. The sample records some 290,000 distinct CDR3 sequences, roughly 16% being singletons. Sequencing input: PBMCs or a T cell subset sorted from them (not recorded which). Receptor source: a man in his late teens or twenties who had mild COVID-19 (a few samples of this study predate the infection). Cell type and time point are not known.

This clonotype was recorded a few times. The gene calls are TRBV7-2 and TRBJ2-5, with 8 bases that match TRBD2. With V trimmed by 1 base and J by 5 bases, 6 bases remained unmatched. The CDR3 extends over 15 amino acids. Germline V lookup: CDR1 SGHTA, CDR2 FQGNSA. The CDR3 spells CASSLVSGVRETQYF. The CDR3, as DNA: TGTGCCAGCAGCTTAGTTAGCGGGGTGCGGGAGACCCAGTACTTC.

This clonotype was picked up a small number of times. The rearrangement links TRBV5-1 to TRBJ1-5, with 7 positions matching TRBD1. Losses at the gene ends were 5 bases for V and 2 bases for J; bases not matched to a gene: 16. This CDR3 spans 18 amino acids. Germline V gene data show CDR1 as SGHRS and CDR2 as YFSETQ. CDR3 DNA sequence: TGCGCCAGCAGAGGGGGGTTTCATCGAGGGGGCGGCAATCAGCCCCAGCATTTT. It is translated as CASRGGFHRGGGNQPQHF.

J is TRBJ2-4 and V is TRBV19, with a tentative D call TRBD2 (6 bases). Trimming removed 6 bases from V and 9 bases from J, with 18 bases in between. Germline V lookup: CDR1 LNHDA, CDR2 SQIVND (reference sequence). The CDR3 covers 14 residues. CDR3: CASSQIRDSTIQYF. Here the CDR3 DNA reads TGTGCCAGTAGCCAGATCCGGGACTCCACCATTCAGTACTTC.

The genes are TRBV18 and TRBJ1-2; D is undetermined. V was trimmed by 3 bases and J by 4 bases, leaving 9 bases between them. Germline loops: CDR1 KGHSH, CDR2 LQKENI. The CDR3 loop spans 13 amino acids. The CDR3 protein is CASSPSDPYGYTF. CDR3 bases: TGTGCCAGCTCACCCTCGGACCCCTATGGCTACACCTTC.

This clonotype was detected only a few times. The CDR3 DNA sequence: TGTGCCAGCAAGACGGGTCACACCGGGGAGCTGTTTTTT. Residues: CASKTGHTGELFF. The chain combines TRBV6-2 or TRBV6-3 with TRBJ2-2; no clear D gene. The CDR3 extends over 13 amino acids. Germline CDR1 MNHEY, CDR2 SVGEGT. Trimming removed 7 bases at V and 3 bases at J, with 9 bases between.

Only a few counts were recorded for this clonotype. The chain combines TRBV7-9 with TRBJ1-4; D call uncertain. V was pared by 5 bases and J by 7 bases, with 8 bases between. Germline-derived CDR1 and CDR2 are SEHNR and FQNEAQ (reference sequence). The CDR3 sequence is 12 residues long. The CDR3: CASSKMSEKLFF. Here the CDR3 DNA reads TGTGCCAGCAGCAAGATGAGTGAAAAACTGTTTTTT.

V usage is TRBV24-1 and J usage is TRBJ2-1; D not resolved. This CDR3 region has 15 residues. CDR1 and CDR2 from the germline V gene are KGHDR and SFDVKD. V was shortened by 2 bases and J by 5 bases, with 12 bases between the two germline ends. The CDR3 DNA is TGTGCCACCAGTGATTATGGCTCAGCTAACAATGAGCAGTTCTTC. Encoded protein: CATSDYGSANNEQFF.

The chain links TRBV6-2 or TRBV6-3 to TRBJ1-2; no firm D call. The CDR3 runs to 13 residues. Germline values: CDR1 MNHEY, CDR2 SVGEGT. V lost 7 bases to trimming and J lost 4 bases, with 13 bases between them. The CDR3 here is CASTGQKVYGYTF. The CDR3 DNA reads TGTGCCAGCACCGGGCAGAAAGTCTATGGCTACACCTTC.

This clonotype was seen at least ten times. J is TRBJ2-7 and V is TRBV7-6; a weak D match, TRBD2 (5 bases). V lost 1 base to trimming and J lost 2 bases, with 12 bases between them. The germline CDR1 and CDR2 sequences are SGHVS and FNYEAQ. The CDR3 extends over 15 amino acids. The CDR3 DNA reads as TGTGCCAGCAGCTTAGAGATGGACGGGACCTACGAGCAGTACGTC. This encodes CASSLEMDGTYEQYV.

The rearrangement links TRBV6-1 to TRBJ1-2; D ambiguous. The V gene lost 2 bases and the J gene lost 5 bases, with 12 bases spanning the gap. CDR3 length equals 14 residues. Germline CDR1 is MNHNS and CDR2 is SASEGT. The CDR3 here is CASSELGIGYGYTF. The CDR3 coding sequence is TGTGCCAGCAGTGAACTGGGGATCGGATATGGCTACACCTTC.

This sequence joins TRBV4-1 and TRBJ2-3, with D possibly being TRBD1 (6 bases). Germline assignment: CDR1 MGHRA and CDR2 YSYEKL. Trimming removed 0 bases from V and 4 bases from J, with 14 bases in between. The CDR3 contains 16 residues. The CDR3 is CASSQDHRDQADTQYF. The CDR3 DNA reads TGCGCCAGCAGCCAAGATCACAGGGATCAGGCAGATACGCAGTATTTT.

This clonotype came up many times. The rearrangement uses TRBV20-1 and TRBJ1-2, with D uncertain. Deletions cut 1 base from V and 8 bases from J, with 17 bases between. Germline V gene sequence: CDR1 DFQATT, CDR2 SNEGSKA (reference sequence). The CDR3 totals 14 residues. Written as DNA, the CDR3 is TGCAGTGCTAGAGCTTGGGGAAATCGCCTAGGCTACACCTTC. As protein: CSARAWGNRLGYTF.

This chain connects TRBV6-5 to TRBJ1-5; no definite D call. The germline V gene has CDR1 MNHEY and CDR2 SVGAGI. This CDR3 has 13 residues. V was shortened by 10 bases and J by 0 bases, with 10 bases between the two germline ends. The CDR3: CATSSGSNQPQHF. The CDR3 coding sequence is TGTGCCACCAGCTCAGGTAGCAATCAGCCCCAGCATTTT.

The J gene is TRBJ2-5, the V gene TRBV6-1, with 8 bases fitting TRBD1. The CDR3 runs 13 residues. The germline CDR1 and CDR2 sequences are MNHNS and SASEGT. Losses at the gene ends were 6 bases for V and 4 bases for J; bases not matched to a gene: 4. Here the CDR3 reads CASRRDRGETQYF. As DNA, the CDR3 is TGTGCCAGCAGACGTGACAGGGGAGAGACCCAGTACTTC.

This chain joins TRBV7-2 and TRBJ1-4, with D possibly being TRBD1 (5 bases). This CDR3 is 14 amino acids long. V was cut by 8 bases and J by 8 bases, with 18 bases left in between. Germline V gives CDR1 SGHTA, CDR2 FQGNSA. The CDR3 protein is CASHTGEGAEKLFF. As DNA, the CDR3 is TGTGCCAGCCACACGGGGGAAGGGGCAGAAAAACTGTTTTTT.

This clonotype has a handful of counts. J is TRBJ2-3 and V is TRBV3-1; D may be TRBD2 (6 bases). Trimming took 4 bases from V and 2 from J, leaving 16 bases between them. The length of the CDR3 is 16 residues. Germline CDR1 is LGHDT and CDR2 is YNNKEL (reference sequence). CDR3 amino acids: CASSPLGLDPTDTQYF. CDR3 nucleotides: TGTGCCAGCAGCCCCCTGGGACTCGATCCCACAGATACGCAGTATTTT.

The V gene is TRBV4-3, the J gene TRBJ2-1; 10 bases align to TRBD2. V shed 3 bases and J 14 bases; nucleotides not matched to a gene: 16. This CDR3 spans 16 amino acids. CDR1 and CDR2 from the germline V gene are LGHNA and YSLEER. In DNA, the CDR3 is TGCGCCAGCAGCCAGCACAGGGGAGATGAGCGGGGGGGTGAGTTCTTC. Protein product: CASSQHRGDERGGEFF.

This clonotype was picked up a small number of times. The chain combines TRBV4-2 with TRBJ1-1; no clear D gene. CDR1 is LGHNA and CDR2 is YNFKEQ in the germline V gene. The V end lost 3 bases, the J end lost 0 bases, and 11 bases lay between the germline ends. This CDR3 comprises 15 residues. This chain's CDR3 is CASSHVSLMNTEAFF. The CDR3 bases are TGTGCCAGCAGCCACGTGTCCCTGATGAACACTGAAGCTTTCTTT.

In its sample, this clonotype was seen a few times. The chain joins TRBV6-5 to TRBJ2-5; 7 nucleotides match TRBD1. With V trimmed by 5 bases and J by 5 bases, 8 bases remained unmatched. Germline assignment: CDR1 MNHEY and CDR2 SVGAGI. The CDR3 contains 14 residues. CDR3 sequence: CASSPQGIGETQYF. Written as DNA, the CDR3 is TGTGCCAGCAGTCCACAGGGGATCGGGGAGACCCAGTACTTC.

This clonotype was detected ten times or more. The chain has TRBV9 and TRBJ1-2, with D hard to call. CDR1 SGDLS and CDR2 YYNGEE come from the germline V gene. This CDR3 spans 12 amino acids. The V gene lost 3 bases and the J gene lost 3 bases, with 6 bases spanning the gap. In DNA form, the CDR3 reads TGTGCCAGCAGCGCCTCGCACTATGGCTACACCTTC. It translates to CASSASHYGYTF.

This clonotype was observed a handful of times. The V call is TRBV2, the J call TRBJ2-5, with 13 bases that match TRBD2. Trimming cost V 7 bases and J 4 bases; bases outside gene matches: 3. Germline assignment: CDR1 SNHLY and CDR2 FYNNEI. CDR3 size: 14 residues. The CDR3 nucleotides read TGTGCCAGCACAAGACTAGCGGGGGGAGAGACCCAGTACTTC. Protein sequence: CASTRLAGGETQYF.

The V gene is TRBV6-2 or TRBV6-3, the J gene TRBJ2-6; no reliable D call. The CDR3 is 13 residues long. Trimming took off 7 bases at V and 0 bases at J, with 4 bases between the two ends. CDR1 and CDR2 from the germline V gene are MNHEY and SVGEGT. The CDR3 region has the DNA TGTGCCAGCAAACCCTCTGGGGCCAACGTCCTGACTTTC. This sequence encodes CASKPSGANVLTF.

The V gene is TRBV19, the J gene TRBJ1-5; a weak D match, TRBD1 (6 bases). Trimming took off 3 bases at V and 7 bases at J, with 13 bases between the two ends. CDR3 length equals 14 residues. Germline loops: CDR1 LNHDA, CDR2 SQIVND (reference sequence). The CDR3 DNA reads as TGTGCCAGTAGTATTCCAGGGGTGGAACAGCCCCAGCATTTT. Translation gives CASSIPGVEQPQHF.

This clonotype occurred a few times. This chain uses TRBV6-2 or TRBV6-3 with TRBJ2-3; D is ambiguous. Per germline, CDR1 MNHEY and CDR2 SVGEGT. The CDR3 runs 14 residues. V lost 5 bases and J lost 0, with 9 bases in between. DNA of the CDR3: TGTGCCAGCAGTACCTTCCTTAGCACAGATACGCAGTATTTT. Translation gives CASSTFLSTDTQYF.

On this clonotype itself: The DNA is left out, because the CDR3 cannot be placed on it with certainty; the CDR3 is given as TCRdb lists it. The CDR3 reads CTSSPAGGRAPGSCFF. The chain couples TRBV1 to TRBJ2-2; the DNA was not compared with TRBD1, the D call given in the table. TRBV1 represents a pseudogene. From its first to its last residue, the CDR3 has 16 amino acids.